The 10 T cell receptor beta chains presented below share a single source sample, sequenced in a study of blood T cell repertoires in COVID-19. Data came from immunoSEQ multiplex PCR; TCRdb stores just in-frame clones and leaves some out. Among about 410,000 clones, 70% to 90% were seen once, and the ten largest hold more than 1.4%. The material sequenced was peripheral blood. These receptors all come from a woman in her 30s with active or convalescent COVID-19.

The chain recombines TRBV2 with TRBJ1-1; perhaps TRBD1 as D (6 bases). Trimming removed 2 bases from V and 4 bases from J, with 11 bases in between. This CDR3 region has 14 residues. Germline lookup yields CDR1 SNHLY and CDR2 FYNNEI. The CDR3 region is CASSEQGPGTEAFF. CDR3 sequence (DNA): TGTGCCAGCAGTGAACAGGGGCCCGGCACTGAAGCTTTCTTT.

V usage is TRBV24-1 and J usage is TRBJ2-2; possible D gene TRBD2, 6 bases. The V gene's germline CDR1 is KGHDR and CDR2 SFDVKD. This CDR3 has 12 residues. Trimming removed 12 bases at V and 0 bases at J, with 7 bases between. In nucleotides, the CDR3 is TGTGCCGCGGGGCCGAACACCGGGGAGCTGTTTTTT. It encodes CAAGPNTGELFF.

The chain couples TRBV2 to TRBJ2-7; TRBD2 agrees at 10 bases. Germline loops: CDR1 SNHLY, CDR2 FYNNEI. After removal of 6 bases from V and 1 base from J, the junction contained 3 bases not matched to a gene. The CDR3 length is 14 residues. The chain's CDR3 is CASRGLARSYEQYF. The CDR3 DNA sequence: TGTGCCAGCAGGGGACTAGCGAGGTCCTACGAGCAGTACTTC.

The rearrangement joins TRBV10-3 to TRBJ2-2, with D possibly TRBD2 on 6 matching bases. CDR1 and CDR2 from the germline V gene are ENHRY and SYGVKD. The ends were cut back, 10 bases at V and 0 bases at J, with 12 bases in the middle. The CDR3 runs to 14 residues. CDR3 nucleotides: TGTGCCACCCTTCCGGGGGCGAACACCGGGGAGCTGTTTTTT. Translated: CATLPGANTGELFF.

The V gene is TRBV10-1, the J gene TRBJ2-3, with 8 bases that match TRBD1. Germline lookup yields CDR1 WNHNN and CDR2 SYGVQD (reference sequence). There are 16 residues in the CDR3. V shed 0 bases, J shed 1 base, and the junction held 3 bases outside the gene matches. The CDR3 loop is CASSESQGAGTDTQYF. CDR3 DNA: TGCGCCAGCAGTGAGTCCCAGGGGGCTGGCACAGATACGCAGTATTTT.

The chain couples TRBV29-1 to TRBJ2-1, with 11 positions matching TRBD2. Germline loops: CDR1 SQVTM, CDR2 ANQGSEA. This CDR3 spans 14 amino acids. With 4 bases clipped from V and 4 bases from J, the junction kept 3 bases outside the gene matches. The CDR3 loop reads CSVALAGVYNEQFF. DNA for the CDR3: TGCAGCGTTGCACTAGCGGGAGTTTACAATGAGCAGTTCTTC.

This sequence joins TRBV29-1 and TRBJ1-1; D may be TRBD1 (6 bases). V was clipped by 6 bases and J by 4 bases, with 15 bases between them. The CDR3 covers 13 residues. Germline lookup yields CDR1 SQVTM and CDR2 ANQGSEA. CDR3 loop: CSVVDSTSTEAFF. For the CDR3, the DNA is TGCAGCGTCGTGGACAGTACGAGCACTGAAGCTTTCTTT.

V and J are TRBV29-1 and TRBJ2-1; D may be TRBD1 (5 bases). Trimming cost V 7 bases and J 8 bases, with 9 bases left between them. The CDR3 is made up of 10 amino acids. Per germline, CDR1 SQVTM and CDR2 ANQGSEA. The CDR3 loop is CSAQGDEQFF. CDR3 sequence (DNA): TGCAGCGCCCAGGGCGATGAGCAGTTCTTC.

In regard to this clone: The junction departs from the called germline gene at one end, perhaps through a read error. CDR3 amino acids: CALEQSGLEAFF. As DNA, the CDR3 is TGCGCCCTTGAACAGTCTGGACTTGAAGCTTTCTTT. The chain recombines TRBV2 with TRBJ1-1; D is undetermined. Germline loops: CDR1 SNHLY, CDR2 FYNNEI. The CDR3 is 12 amino acids.

The chain is built from TRBV4-1 and TRBJ2-7, with 13 bases aligning to TRBD2. The V segment lost 4 bases and the J segment 6 bases; nucleotides outside the gene matches: 6. The CDR3 is 15 amino acids. CDR1 MGHRA and CDR2 YSYEKL come from the germline V gene. CDR3 amino acids: CASSRTSGSGFEQYF. The CDR3 DNA follows: TGCGCCAGCAGCCGGACTAGCGGGAGTGGTTTCGAGCAGTACTTC.